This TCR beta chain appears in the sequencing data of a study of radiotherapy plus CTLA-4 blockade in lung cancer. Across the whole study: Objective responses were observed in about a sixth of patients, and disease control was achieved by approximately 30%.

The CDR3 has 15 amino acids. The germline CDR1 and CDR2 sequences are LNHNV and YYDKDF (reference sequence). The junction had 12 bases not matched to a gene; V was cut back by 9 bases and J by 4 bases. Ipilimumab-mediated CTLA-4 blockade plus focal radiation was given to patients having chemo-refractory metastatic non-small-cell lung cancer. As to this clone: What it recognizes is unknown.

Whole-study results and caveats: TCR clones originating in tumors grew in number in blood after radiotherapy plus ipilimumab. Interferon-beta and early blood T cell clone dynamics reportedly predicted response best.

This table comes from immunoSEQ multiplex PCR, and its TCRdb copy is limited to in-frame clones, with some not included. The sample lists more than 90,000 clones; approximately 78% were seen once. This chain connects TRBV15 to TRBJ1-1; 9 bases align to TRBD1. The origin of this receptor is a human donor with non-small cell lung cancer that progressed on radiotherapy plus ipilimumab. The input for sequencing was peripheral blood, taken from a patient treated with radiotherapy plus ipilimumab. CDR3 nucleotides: TGTGCCACATCTTTAGGGACAGGGATCCCCACTGAAGCTTTCTTT. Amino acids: CATSLGTGIPTEAFF.